This T cell receptor (beta chain) was observed in a study of blood T cell repertoires in COVID-19. For the study at large: There were acute and convalescent COVID-19 samples, and they came from the United States, Italy and Spain. Nucleic acid was either cDNA or gDNA, and it came from T cells, B-cell-depleted T cells, or PBMCs.

The authors' processing: How many nucleated cells were present was estimated from reference gene primer amplification. Sequencing used immunoSEQ multiplex PCR; TCRdb keeps in-frame clones, though not all of them. V and J calls and clone size follow that table, whereas D and trimming were derived from the DNA. The sample carries roughly 91,000 clones, roughly 84% recorded once. The CDR3 sequence is 12 residues long. Germline-derived CDR1 and CDR2 are SNHLY and FYNNEI. V was pared by 10 bases and J by 2 bases, with 2 bases of the junction left unmatched. Sequencing was done on a sample of peripheral blood. This TCR came from a man aged 70-80 years with active or convalescent COVID-19. This sequence joins TRBV2 and TRBJ2-5; 9 nucleotides match TRBD2. DNA for the CDR3: TGTGCCATTCTAGCGGGACAAGAGACCCAGTACTTC. Its translation: CAILAGQETQYF. Based on the CDR3 plus reference TRBV2 and TRBJ2-5, the full variable domain is EPEVTQTPSHQVTQMGQEVILRCVPISNHLYFYWYRQILGQKVEFLVSFYNNEISEKSEIFDDQFSVERPDGSNFTLKIRSTKLEDSAMYFCAILAGQETQYFGPGTRLLVL.